These 25 T cell receptor beta chains were all obtained from the same sample, sequenced in a study of cytomegalovirus exposure and HLA in healthy donors. It was with 60 Vbeta and 13 Jbeta primers that the PCR ran. Some clones are missing from TCRdb's copy, which holds only in-frame ones; the method was immunoSEQ multiplex PCR. The table has about 150,000 clones, around 79% seen once. The specimen was PBMCs. Receptors originate from a man aged 45-65 years in good health and CMV-seropositive.

The chain couples TRBV2 to TRBJ1-5; tentatively, D is TRBD1 (5 bases). Germline lookup yields CDR1 SNHLY and CDR2 FYNNEI. V lost 6 bases to trimming and J lost 7 bases, with 10 bases between them. The CDR3 runs to 12 residues. CDR3 region: CASRGLEQPQHF. Here the CDR3 DNA reads TGTGCCAGCAGGGGGCTTGAACAGCCCCAGCATTTT.

Comment on this clone: At one end the junction does not follow the germline gene, possibly because of a read error. The rearrangement links TRBV18 to TRBJ2-1; 7 positions match TRBD2. Germline V gives CDR1 KGHSH, CDR2 LQKENI. The CDR3 contains 16 residues. The CDR3: CASSPPAGTIGDEQFF. In nucleotides, the CDR3 is TGTGCCAGCTCCCCACCAGCGGGGACCATCGGCGATGAGCAGTTCTTC. The full variable domain, with the rest looked up from reference TRBV18 and TRBJ2-1, is NAGVMQNPRHLVRRRGQEARLRCSPMKGHSHVYWYRQLPEEGLKFMVYLQKENIIDESGMPKERFSAEFPKEGPSILRIQQVVRGDSAAYFCASSPPAGTIGDEQFFGPGTRLTVL.

The chain employs TRBV28 and TRBJ1-1; D remains unclear. Germline CDR1 reads MDHEN; CDR2 reads SYDVKM. The V and J ends lost 6 bases and 3 bases respectively, with 8 bases between them. The CDR3 spans 12 residues. The CDR3 sequence is CASRESDTEAFF. As DNA, the CDR3 is TGTGCCAGCAGGGAAAGCGACACTGAAGCTTTCTTT. Complete variable domain (other parts from reference TRBV28 and TRBJ1-1): DVKVTQSSRYLVKRTGEKVFLECVQDMDHENMFWYRQDPGLGLRLIYFSYDVKMKEKGDIPEGYSVSREKKERFSLILESASTNQTSMYLCASRESDTEAFFGQGTRLTVV.

This chain joins TRBV7-2 and TRBJ2-7; D remains ambiguous. CDR3 size: 13 residues. V lost 0 bases to trimming and J lost 2 bases, with 5 bases between them. The germline gives CDR1 SGHTA, CDR2 FQGNSA. The CDR3 spells CASSLARAYEQYF. CDR3 nucleotide sequence: TGTGCCAGCAGCTTAGCTCGGGCCTACGAGCAGTACTTC. Using reference TRBV7-2 and TRBJ2-7 for the parts outside the CDR3, the full variable domain is GAGVSQSPSNKVTEKGKDVELRCDPISGHTALYWYRQSLGQGLEFLIYFQGNSAPDKSGLPSDRFSAERTGGSVSTLTIQRTQQEDSAVYLCASSLARAYEQYFGPGTRLTVT.

The chain recombines TRBV9 with TRBJ1-5; weak D call: TRBD1 (5 bases). V lost 0 bases and J lost 4, with 11 bases in between. Germline V gives CDR1 SGDLS, CDR2 YYNGEE. The CDR3 has 15 residues. In DNA, the CDR3 is TGTGCCAGCAGCGTAGGTGCAGGACATAATCAGCCCCAGCATTTT. Its translation is CASSVGAGHNQPQHF.

This chain connects TRBV28 to TRBJ1-3; weak D call: TRBD1 (5 bases). Per germline, CDR1 MDHEN and CDR2 SYDVKM. The CDR3 has 15 amino acids. The V gene lost 5 bases and the J gene lost 0 bases, with 11 bases spanning the gap. CDR3 protein: CASSPPGVSGNTIYF. The CDR3, as DNA: TGTGCCAGCAGTCCGCCGGGGGTCTCTGGAAACACCATATATTTT. The full variable domain, with the rest looked up from reference TRBV28 and TRBJ1-3, is DVKVTQSSRYLVKRTGEKVFLECVQDMDHENMFWYRQDPGLGLRLIYFSYDVKMKEKGDIPEGYSVSREKKERFSLILESASTNQTSMYLCASSPPGVSGNTIYFGEGSWLTVV.

The chain uses TRBV5-1 and TRBJ1-4; D is unresolved. CDR1 SGHRS and CDR2 YFSETQ come from the germline V gene. The CDR3 contains 12 residues. The V gene lost 0 bases and the J gene lost 8 bases, with 5 bases spanning the gap. Written as DNA, the CDR3 is TGCGCCAGCAGCTTGGACTGGGAAAAACTGTTTTTT. It specifies CASSLDWEKLFF.

The table lists this clone with a few counts. V gene TRBV2 combines with J gene TRBJ1-5, with D unclear. CDR1 SNHLY and CDR2 FYNNEI come from the germline V gene. The CDR3 consists of 15 residues. The germline V and J ends were trimmed by 4 bases and 0 bases, with 10 bases remaining between them. CDR3 coding DNA: TGTGCCAGCAGTGGATCGGAGTATAGCAATCAGCCCCAGCATTTT. Amino acid sequence: CASSGSEYSNQPQHF.

V gene TRBV4-1 combines with J gene TRBJ1-1, with 8 positions matching TRBD1. This CDR3 is 15 amino acids long. J gave up 0 bases and V 4 bases, and 4 bases lay outside the gene matches. Looked up from germline, CDR1 is MGHRA and CDR2 is YSYEKL. The DNA of the CDR3 is TGCGCCAGCAGCCTGGGGACAGGTATGAACACTGAAGCTTTCTTT. It translates to CASSLGTGMNTEAFF.

The chain has TRBV27 and TRBJ2-1, with 10 bases matching TRBD2. V shed 4 bases and J 0 bases; nucleotides not matched to a gene: 12. The CDR3 has 19 residues. Germline CDR1 is MNHEY and CDR2 is SMNVEV (reference sequence). In DNA, the CDR3 is TGTGCCAGCAGTTCCCCCCGCCTGGCTAGCGGGAGCTCCTACAATGAGCAGTTCTTC. Its protein product is CASSSPRLASGSSYNEQFF.

This chain connects TRBV5-4 to TRBJ2-1, with TRBD2 identical over 9 bases. The CDR3 is made up of 14 amino acids. Trimming at V came to 4 bases and at J to 7 bases, leaving 6 bases not matched to a gene. CDR1 SGHNT and CDR2 YYREEE come from the germline V gene (reference sequence). The CDR3 sequence: CASSGLAGVNEQFF. The CDR3 region has the DNA TGTGCCAGCAGCGGATTAGCGGGGGTTAATGAGCAGTTCTTC. Supplemented by reference TRBV5-4 and TRBJ2-1, the full variable domain reads ETGVTQSPTHLIKTRGQQVTLRCSSQSGHNTVSWYQQALGQGPQFIFQYYREEENGRGNFPPRFSGLQFPNYSSELNVNALELDDSALYLCASSGLAGVNEQFFGPGTRLTVL.

The chain recombines TRBV7-2 with TRBJ1-5, with 8 nucleotides matching TRBD1. This CDR3 is 15 amino acids long. J gave up 6 bases and V 1 base, and 5 bases lay outside the gene matches. CDR1 is SGHTA, CDR2 FQGNSA, per germline. CDR3 bases: TGTGCCAGCAGCTTAGGGACAGGGAAGGCTCAGCCCCAGCATTTT. Residues: CASSLGTGKAQPQHF.

This rearrangement joins TRBV11-2 to TRBJ1-6; D might be TRBD1 (5 bases). Germline assignment: CDR1 SGHAT and CDR2 FQNNGV. The length of the CDR3 is 14 residues. The germline V and J ends were trimmed by 6 bases and 13 bases, with 19 bases remaining between them. CDR3 protein: CASRWRDPLEPLHF. CDR3 bases: TGTGCCAGCAGGTGGCGGGACCCCCTCGAGCCCCTCCACTTT.

The chain has TRBV19 and TRBJ2-7; a possible D gene is TRBD1 (5 bases). Trimming pared 4 bases from V and 6 bases from J, leaving 19 bases between. Per the germline V gene, CDR1 is LNHDA and CDR2 is SQIVND (reference sequence). The CDR3 is 15 residues long. The CDR3 is CASSNSGQGGGEQYF. In DNA, the CDR3 is TGTGCCAGTAGTAATTCAGGTCAGGGCGGCGGCGAGCAGTACTTC.

This chain connects TRBV5-1 to TRBJ2-3, with D possibly matching TRBD2 (6 bases). CDR3 length equals 15 residues. Deletions cut 6 bases from V and 2 bases from J, with 16 bases between. The germline V gene encodes CDR1 SGHRS and CDR2 YFSETQ. The CDR3: CASTLAESDTDTQYF. As DNA, the CDR3 is TGCGCCAGCACCTTAGCGGAAAGCGACACAGATACGCAGTATTTT. Full variable domain (missing parts from reference TRBV5-1 and TRBJ2-3): KAGVTQTPRYLIKTRGQQVTLSCSPISGHRSVSWYQQTPGQGLQFLFEYFSETQRNKGNFPGRFSGRQFSNSRSEMNVSTLELGDSALYLCASTLAESDTDTQYFGPGTRLTVL.

The chain has TRBV6-4 and TRBJ2-1; no firm D call. The V gene lost 0 bases and the J gene lost 0 bases, with 12 bases spanning the gap. The CDR3 extends over 17 amino acids. Germline V gives CDR1 MRHNA, CDR2 SNTAGT. CDR3 bases: TGTGCCAGCAGTGACTCCGCCGTAGGCGGCTCCTACAATGAGCAGTTCTTC. Translating gives CASSDSAVGGSYNEQFF.

The genes are TRBV4-2 and TRBJ1-3; D remains ambiguous. Germline CDR1 LGHNA, CDR2 YNFKEQ. This CDR3 comprises 17 residues. Trimming pared 0 bases from V and 0 bases from J, leaving 12 bases between. The CDR3, as DNA: TGTGCCAGCAGCCAAGAGTTAGTCCAGGTCTCTGGAAACACCATATATTTT. Its translation: CASSQELVQVSGNTIYF.

The chain links TRBV6-1 to TRBJ2-3, with D possibly TRBD2 on 5 matching bases. The CDR3 covers 15 residues. Trimming removed 4 bases at V and 4 bases at J, with 15 bases between. CDR1 and CDR2 from the germline V gene are MNHNS and SASEGT. CDR3: CASSVGTRPADTQYF. CDR3 nucleotide sequence: TGTGCCAGCAGTGTGGGTACTAGACCGGCAGATACGCAGTATTTT.

The gene calls are TRBV28 and TRBJ1-1, with no clear D. CDR3 length: 16 residues. Germline V gives CDR1 MDHEN, CDR2 SYDVKM. V lost 1 base, J lost 0 bases, and 12 bases lay in between. CDR3 protein: CASSLLDYPMNTEAFF. The CDR3 coding sequence is TGTGCCAGCAGTTTATTGGACTATCCCATGAACACTGAAGCTTTCTTT.

The rearrangement joins TRBV2 to TRBJ1-1; the D is unclear. Germline values: CDR1 SNHLY, CDR2 FYNNEI. There are 13 residues in the CDR3. Between the trimmed V and J ends, which lost 4 bases and 1 base, there was a span of 7 bases. The DNA for the CDR3 is TGTGCCAGCAGTGGGGAGGGGAACACTGAAGCTTTCTTT. Translation: CASSGEGNTEAFF. Full variable domain (rest looked up from reference TRBV2 and TRBJ1-1): EPEVTQTPSHQVTQMGQEVILRCVPISNHLYFYWYRQILGQKVEFLVSFYNNEISEKSEIFDDQFSVERPDGSNFTLKIRSTKLEDSAMYFCASSGEGNTEAFFGQGTRLTVV.

V gene TRBV27 combines with J gene TRBJ2-1; TRBD2 matches 8 bases. Germline values: CDR1 MNHEY, CDR2 SMNVEV (reference sequence). The CDR3 loop spans 16 amino acids. V gave up 4 bases and J gave up 2 bases; unmatched junction bases: 7. DNA for the CDR3: TGTGCCAGCAGTTACGGACTAGCAAAGACCTACAATGAGCAGTTCTTC. Amino acid sequence: CASSYGLAKTYNEQFF.

The CDR3 DNA reads as TGTGCCAGCAGTTCTCTATCACTAGCGGGAGGTACCTACGAGCAGTACTTC. Amino acid sequence: CASSSLSLAGGTYEQYF. The chain recombines TRBV28 with TRBJ2-7, with 12 bases aligning to TRBD2. Trimming at V came to 4 bases and at J to 2 bases, leaving 9 bases not matched to a gene. There are 17 residues in the CDR3. From germline, CDR1 is MDHEN and CDR2 SYDVKM.

The chain links TRBV19 to TRBJ1-2, with D perhaps TRBD1 (6 bases). Germline V gives CDR1 LNHDA, CDR2 SQIVND (reference sequence). The CDR3 length is 16 residues. Trimming pared 3 bases from V and 6 bases from J, leaving 20 bases between. This CDR3 reads CASSMGAYRRRHGYTF. The CDR3 bases are TGTGCCAGTAGTATGGGGGCCTACAGGCGCCGGCATGGCTACACCTTC.

This clone was recorded a few times. As DNA, the CDR3 is TGTGCCAGCAGCTTAGAAGCGGGAGGAGGGGGGACAGATACGCAGTATTTT. It specifies CASSLEAGGGGTDTQYF. The chain combines TRBV7-6 with TRBJ2-3; TRBD2 agrees at 9 bases. CDR1 is SGHVS and CDR2 is FNYEAQ in the germline V gene. Germline trimming cut 1 base from V and 3 bases from J; bases unmatched to any gene: 8. CDR3 length: 17 amino acids.

The chain has TRBV19 and TRBJ1-4; D is possibly TRBD1 (5 bases). V was shortened by 6 bases and J by 5 bases, with 19 bases between the two germline ends. The CDR3 length is 16 residues. Per the germline V gene, CDR1 is LNHDA and CDR2 is SQIVND (reference sequence). The CDR3 DNA reads TGTGCCAGTAGCAAAGAGGAGGGGCACCCGAATGAAAAACTGTTTTTT. Translation gives CASSKEEGHPNEKLFF.